Listed below are T cell receptor beta chains from one sample, sequenced in a study of cytomegalovirus exposure and HLA in healthy donors. Here immunoSEQ multiplex PCR was the method, and the copy in TCRdb shows in-frame clones only, minus some. The repertoire holds roughly 110,000 clones, with approximately 80% as singletons. The sample consisted of PBMCs. These receptors all come from a man aged 50-59 years in good health and CMV-seronegative. The CDR3 runs from the conserved cysteine through the conserved F or W. The D gene is left open where the match is weak. Where a row states a size, it is once, few, many or the class of an expanded clone; other rows omit it.

V gene	clone size	J gene	D gene	CDR3 protein	CDR3 DNA
TRBV4-1	few	TRBJ2-5	NA	CASSPGGGGLETQYF	TGCGCCAGCAGCCCAGGTGGGGGGGGCCTGGAGACCCAGTACTTC
TRBV5-4	NA	TRBJ2-6	TRBD1	CASSSQRTGVSGANVLTF	TGTGCCAGCAGCTCCCAGCGGACAGGGGTCTCTGGGGCCAACGTCCTGACTTTC
TRBV5-5	NA	TRBJ2-2	TRBD2	CASSFRLAANTGELFF	TGTGCCAGCAGCTTTAGGCTAGCGGCTAACACCGGGGAGCTGTTTTTT
TRBV6-1	few	TRBJ1-5	NA	CASQTGIGQPQHF	TGTGCCAGCCAAACAGGGATCGGCCAGCCCCAGCATTTT
TRBV5-1	NA	TRBJ2-3	TRBD2	CASSPRLAGETADTQYF	TGCGCCAGCAGCCCCCGACTAGCGGGGGAGACTGCAGATACGCAGTATTTT
TRBV6-5	NA	TRBJ1-2	NA	CASSYRGLNGYTF	TGTGCCAGCAGTTATAGGGGATTAAATGGCTACACCTTC
TRBV2	NA	TRBJ2-5	TRBD1	CASSEGQGGETQYF	TGTGCCAGCAGTGAGGGACAGGGAGGAGAGACCCAGTACTTC
TRBV5-1	NA	TRBJ1-2	NA	CASGSRTRGGYGYTF	TGCGCCAGCGGTTCTCGGACCCGAGGGGGTTATGGCTACACCTTC
TRBV29-1	NA	TRBJ1-2	NA	CSVEEPVGYGYTF	TGCAGCGTTGAGGAACCAGTCGGGTATGGCTACACCTTC
TRBV6-5	NA	TRBJ2-7	TRBD1	CASSWDRSSYEQYF	TGTGCCAGCAGCTGGGACAGGAGCTCCTACGAGCAGTACTTC
TRBV7-9	NA	TRBJ2-5	TRBD2	CASGVLAGGETQYF	TGTGCCAGCGGCGTACTAGCGGGTGGAGAGACCCAGTACTTC
TRBV19	few	TRBJ1-1	NA	CASSAPGTAQLVAFF	TGTGCCAGTAGTGCCCCCGGGACTGCCCAACTGGTAGCTTTCTTT
TRBV9	NA	TRBJ2-1	NA	CASSVRGGSYNEQFF	TGTGCCAGCAGCGTAAGGGGGGGCTCCTACAATGAGCAGTTCTTC
TRBV4-1	NA	TRBJ1-6	NA	CASSQVDMGFQRGPLHF	TGCGCCAGCAGCCAGGTTGACATGGGTTTCCAGCGGGGACCCCTCCACTTT
TRBV16	few	TRBJ1-2	TRBD1	CASSPGQGNGYTF	TGTGCCAGCAGCCCCGGACAGGGGAATGGCTACACCTTC
TRBV30	NA	TRBJ1-1	NA	CAWSRQGGTEAFF	TGTGCCTGGAGCAGGCAGGGAGGGACTGAAGCTTTCTTT
TRBV10-1	NA	TRBJ2-1	TRBD2	CASSAPTSGGDAEQFF	TGCGCCAGCAGTGCCCCGACTAGCGGGGGGGATGCTGAGCAGTTCTTC
TRBV30	NA	TRBJ1-1	TRBD1	CAWSRVGGNTEAFF	TGTGCCTGGAGCCGGGTAGGGGGCAACACTGAAGCTTTCTTT
TRBV19	NA	TRBJ2-5	NA	CASSFRLVEETQYF	TGTGCCAGTAGTTTCCGCCTAGTAGAGGAGACCCAGTACTTC
TRBV28	NA	TRBJ2-5	NA	CASSLSAGVRETQYF	TGTGCCAGCAGTTTGTCGGCAGGGGTTCGAGAGACCCAGTACTTC
TRBV7-2	NA	TRBJ1-2	NA	CASSLAPTANYGYTF	TGTGCCAGCAGCTTAGCCCCGACAGCCAACTATGGCTACACCTTC
TRBV11-2	NA	TRBJ1-6	NA	CASSRTENSPLHF	TGTGCCAGCAGTAGGACTGAGAATTCACCCCTCCACTTT
TRBV5-1	NA	TRBJ1-2	NA	CASSFNGQHYGYTF	TGCGCCAGCAGCTTTAACGGACAGCACTATGGCTACACCTTC
TRBV30	NA	TRBJ2-7	TRBD1	CAWSVEDRGSYEQYF	TGTGCCTGGAGTGTGGAGGACAGGGGGTCCTACGAGCAGTACTTT
TRBV7-2	NA	TRBJ2-1	NA	CASSSSHTIDYNEQFF	TGTGCCAGCAGCTCCTCTCACACCATCGATTACAATGAGCAGTTCTTC
TRBV27	NA	TRBJ1-2	TRBD1	CASRGQGINYGYTF	TGTGCCAGCAGAGGACAGGGTATTAACTATGGCTACACCTTC
TRBV18	NA	TRBJ1-6	NA	CASSPGSSSPLHF	TGTGCCAGCTCACCAGGGAGCAGTTCACCCCTCCACTTT
TRBV6-1	NA	TRBJ2-3	TRBD1	CASSVTGATQYF	TGTGCCAGCAGTGTGACAGGGGCTACGCAGTATTTT
TRBV6-6	NA	TRBJ1-5	NA	CASSYGQIYSNQPQHF	TGTGCCAGCAGTTACGGGCAGATCTATAGCAATCAGCCCCAGCATTTT
TRBV9	NA	TRBJ2-3	NA	CASSSPLVPDTQYF	TGTGCCAGCAGCAGCCCCCTAGTTCCAGATACGCAGTATTTT
TRBV5-1	few	TRBJ1-2	TRBD1	CASSFGQERDGYTF	TGCGCCAGCAGTTTTGGACAGGAGCGAGATGGCTACACCTTC
TRBV2	NA	TRBJ1-6	TRBD1	CASSGPGTGAWSYNSPLHF	TGTGCCAGCAGTGGTCCCGGGACAGGGGCTTGGTCCTATAATTCACCCCTCCACTTT
TRBV27	NA	TRBJ1-1	TRBD1	CASSQDAPGGTEAFF	TGTGCCAGCAGTCAAGATGCCCCAGGGGGGACTGAAGCTTTCTTT
TRBV15	NA	TRBJ1-2	TRBD1	CATSETSGTAYGYTF	TGTGCCACCAGTGAAACGTCCGGGACAGCCTATGGCTACACCTTC
TRBV30	NA	TRBJ1-6	NA	CAWNPIGGDNSPLHF	TGTGCCTGGAACCCGATCGGGGGGGACAATTCACCCCTCCACTTT
TRBV18	NA	TRBJ2-5	TRBD2	CASSPPTSGDQETQYF	TGTGCCAGCTCACCACCGACTAGCGGGGACCAAGAGACCCAGTACTTC
TRBV2	NA	TRBJ2-1	TRBD1	CASEDRVGYNEQFF	TGTGCCAGTGAGGACAGGGTTGGGTACAATGAGCAGTTCTTC
TRBV6-1	NA	TRBJ1-1	NA	CASSGGSTNTEAFF	TGTGCCAGCAGTGGAGGGAGCACTAACACTGAAGCTTTCTTT
TRBV7-9	NA	TRBJ2-1	TRBD2	CATRRGEDNEQFF	TGTGCCACCCGGCGGGGGGAAGACAATGAGCAGTTCTTC